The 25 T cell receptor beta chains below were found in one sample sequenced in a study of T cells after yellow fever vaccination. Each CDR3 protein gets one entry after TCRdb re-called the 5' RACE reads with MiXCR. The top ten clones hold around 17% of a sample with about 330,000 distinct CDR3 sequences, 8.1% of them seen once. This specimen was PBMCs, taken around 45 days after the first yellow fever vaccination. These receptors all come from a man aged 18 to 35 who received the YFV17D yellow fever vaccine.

DNA of the CDR3: TGTGCCAGCAGTGGCGAAGGAAACACCATATATTTT. Translation: CASSGEGNTIYF. The rearrangement links TRBV2 to TRBJ1-3; D unresolved. Trimming removed 4 bases from V and 4 bases from J, with 5 bases in between. CDR1 SNHLY and CDR2 FYNNEI come from the germline V gene. The CDR3 is 12 amino acids. The variable domain in full, completed from reference TRBV2 and TRBJ1-3, reads EPEVTQTPSHQVTQMGQEVILRCVPISNHLYFYWYRQILGQKVEFLVSFYNNEISEKSEIFDDQFSVERPDGSNFTLKIRSTKLEDSAMYFCASSGEGNTIYFGEGSWLTVV.

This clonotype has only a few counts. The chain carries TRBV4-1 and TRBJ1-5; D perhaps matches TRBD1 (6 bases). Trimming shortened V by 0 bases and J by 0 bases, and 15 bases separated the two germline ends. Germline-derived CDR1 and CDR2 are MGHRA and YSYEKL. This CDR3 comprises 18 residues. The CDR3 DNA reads TGCGCCAGCAGCCAAGATCCACGGGAGGGGGTTAGCAATCAGCCCCAGCATTTT. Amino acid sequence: CASSQDPREGVSNQPQHF.

Here the CDR3 DNA reads TGTGCCAGCAGCCAAGGGGTTTCCTCCTTATCCTACGAGCAGTACTTC. This gives the protein CASSQGVSSLSYEQYF. The genes are TRBV4-2 and TRBJ2-7; D uncertain. Trimming removed 1 base at V and 1 base at J, with 14 bases between. Germline values: CDR1 LGHNA, CDR2 YNFKEQ. The CDR3 loop spans 16 amino acids.

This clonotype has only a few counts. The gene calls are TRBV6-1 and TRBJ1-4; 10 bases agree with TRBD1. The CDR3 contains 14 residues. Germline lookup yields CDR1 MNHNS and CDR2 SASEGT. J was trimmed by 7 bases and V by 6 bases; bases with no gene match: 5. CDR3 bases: TGTGCCAGCAGGATGACAGGGGGCGGTGAAAAACTGTTTTTT. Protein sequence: CASRMTGGGEKLFF.

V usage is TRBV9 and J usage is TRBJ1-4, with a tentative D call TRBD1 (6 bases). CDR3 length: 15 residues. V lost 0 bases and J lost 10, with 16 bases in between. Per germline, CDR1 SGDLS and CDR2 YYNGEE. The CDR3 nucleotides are TGTGCCAGCAGCGTAGATCCGGCCCCGACAGGAAAACTGTTTTTT. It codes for CASSVDPAPTGKLFF.

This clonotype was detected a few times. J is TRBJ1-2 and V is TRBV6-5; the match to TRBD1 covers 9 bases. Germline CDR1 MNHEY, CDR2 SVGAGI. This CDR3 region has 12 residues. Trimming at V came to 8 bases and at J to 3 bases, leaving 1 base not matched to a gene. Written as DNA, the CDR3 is TGTGCCAGCGGACAGGGGTACTATGGCTACACCTTC. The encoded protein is CASGQGYYGYTF.

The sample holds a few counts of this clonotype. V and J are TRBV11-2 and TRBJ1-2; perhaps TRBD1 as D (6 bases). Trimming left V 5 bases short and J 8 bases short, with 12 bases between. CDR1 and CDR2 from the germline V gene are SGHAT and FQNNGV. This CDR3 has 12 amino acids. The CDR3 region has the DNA TGTGCCAGCAGCGTAGGGGGTACGGGCTACACCTTC. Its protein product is CASSVGGTGYTF.

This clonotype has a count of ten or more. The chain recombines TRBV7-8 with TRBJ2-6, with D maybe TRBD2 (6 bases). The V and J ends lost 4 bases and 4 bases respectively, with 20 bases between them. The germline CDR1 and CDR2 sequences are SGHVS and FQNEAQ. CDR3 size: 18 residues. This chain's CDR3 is CASSSETDLGRGANVLTF. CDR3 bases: TGTGCCAGCAGCTCTGAGACAGACTTGGGGAGGGGGGCCAACGTCCTGACTTTC.

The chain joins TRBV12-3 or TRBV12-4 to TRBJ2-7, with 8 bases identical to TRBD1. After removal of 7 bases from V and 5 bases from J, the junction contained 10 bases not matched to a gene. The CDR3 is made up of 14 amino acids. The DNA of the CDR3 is TGTGCCAGCAAGAGATGGACAGGGTCCCACGAGCAGTACTTC. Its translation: CASKRWTGSHEQYF.

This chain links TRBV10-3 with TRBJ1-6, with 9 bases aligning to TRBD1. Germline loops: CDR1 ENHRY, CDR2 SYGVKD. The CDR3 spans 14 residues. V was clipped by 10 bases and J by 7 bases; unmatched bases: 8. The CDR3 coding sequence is TGTGCCAGCGATGGACAGGGGAGGAATTCACCCCTCCACTTT. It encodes CASDGQGRNSPLHF.

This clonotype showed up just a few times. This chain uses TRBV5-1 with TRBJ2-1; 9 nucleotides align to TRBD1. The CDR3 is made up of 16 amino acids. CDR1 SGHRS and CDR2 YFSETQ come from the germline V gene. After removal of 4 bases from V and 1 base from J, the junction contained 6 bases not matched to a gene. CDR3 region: CASSLRQGGSYNEQFF. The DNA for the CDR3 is TGCGCCAGCAGCCTTAGACAGGGGGGTTCCTACAATGAGCAGTTCTTC.

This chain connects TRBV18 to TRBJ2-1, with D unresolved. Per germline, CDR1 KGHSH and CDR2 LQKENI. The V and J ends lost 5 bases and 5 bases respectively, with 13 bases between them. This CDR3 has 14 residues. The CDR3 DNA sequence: TGTGCCAGCTCATCCACTGATCGCGACAATGAGCAGTTCTTC. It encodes CASSSTDRDNEQFF.

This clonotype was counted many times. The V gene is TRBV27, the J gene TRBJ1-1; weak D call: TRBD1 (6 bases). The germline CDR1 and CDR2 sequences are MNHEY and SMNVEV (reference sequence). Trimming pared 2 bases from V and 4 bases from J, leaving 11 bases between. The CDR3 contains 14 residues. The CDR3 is CASSLQGIGTEAFF. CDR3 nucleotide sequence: TGTGCCAGCAGTTTACAGGGGATCGGCACTGAAGCTTTCTTT.

The CDR3 nucleotides read TGTGCCAGCAGCCACGACGCCCTGCGCGAGCAGTACTTC. Translation gives CASSHDALREQYF. V is TRBV4-2 and J is TRBJ2-7; D is unclear. The CDR3 has 13 amino acids. Germline CDR1 LGHNA, CDR2 YNFKEQ. With 3 bases removed from V and 6 bases from J, the gap between germline ends came to 12 bases.

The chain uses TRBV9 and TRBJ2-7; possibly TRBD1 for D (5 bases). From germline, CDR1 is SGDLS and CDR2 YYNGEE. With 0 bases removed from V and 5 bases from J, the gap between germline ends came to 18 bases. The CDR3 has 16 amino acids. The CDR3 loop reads CASSVGFPGIQDEQYF. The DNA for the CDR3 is TGTGCCAGCAGCGTAGGGTTCCCAGGGATCCAGGACGAGCAGTACTTC.

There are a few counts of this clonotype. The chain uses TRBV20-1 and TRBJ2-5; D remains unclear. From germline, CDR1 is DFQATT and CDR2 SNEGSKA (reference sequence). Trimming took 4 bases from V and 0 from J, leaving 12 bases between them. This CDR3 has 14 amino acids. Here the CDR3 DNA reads TGCAGTGCTAAATCTCGACTGTACCAAGAGACCCAGTACTTC. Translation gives CSAKSRLYQETQYF.

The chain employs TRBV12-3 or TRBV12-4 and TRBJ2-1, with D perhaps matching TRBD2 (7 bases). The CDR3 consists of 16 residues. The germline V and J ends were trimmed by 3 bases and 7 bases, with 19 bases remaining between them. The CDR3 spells CASSFPFGGGHNEQFF. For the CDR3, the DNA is TGTGCCAGCAGTTTTCCCTTTGGGGGGGGGCATAATGAGCAGTTCTTC.

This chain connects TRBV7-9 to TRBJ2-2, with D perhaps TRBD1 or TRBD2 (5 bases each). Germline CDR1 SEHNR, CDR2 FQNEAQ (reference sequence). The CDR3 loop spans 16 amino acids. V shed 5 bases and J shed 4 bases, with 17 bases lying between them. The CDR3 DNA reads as TGTGCCAGCAGCCCGTCGGTCGGGGCGGGCACCGGGGAGCTGTTTTTT. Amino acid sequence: CASSPSVGAGTGELFF.

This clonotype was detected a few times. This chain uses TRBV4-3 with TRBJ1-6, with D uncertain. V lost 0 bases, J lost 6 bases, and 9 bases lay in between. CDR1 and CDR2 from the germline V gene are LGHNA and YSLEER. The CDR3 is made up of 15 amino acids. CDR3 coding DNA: TGCGCCAGCAGCCAAGATGGCAGAGTTAATTCACCCCTCCACTTT. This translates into CASSQDGRVNSPLHF.

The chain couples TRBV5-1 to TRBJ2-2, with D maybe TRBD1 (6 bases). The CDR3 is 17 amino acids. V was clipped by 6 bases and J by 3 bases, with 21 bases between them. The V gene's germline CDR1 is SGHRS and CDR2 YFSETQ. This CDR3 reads CASTTDRSMTYTGELFF. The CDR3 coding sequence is TGCGCCAGCACCACCGACAGGTCTATGACATACACCGGGGAGCTGTTTTTT.

The CDR3 here is CSGRDRVTEQFF. The CDR3 DNA reads TGCAGCGGCCGGGACAGGGTGACTGAGCAGTTCTTC. This chain connects TRBV29-1 to TRBJ2-1; TRBD1 agrees at 9 bases. Germline CDR1 and CDR2: SQVTM and ANQGSEA. This CDR3 region has 12 residues. The V segment lost 7 bases and the J segment 9 bases; nucleotides outside the gene matches: 7.

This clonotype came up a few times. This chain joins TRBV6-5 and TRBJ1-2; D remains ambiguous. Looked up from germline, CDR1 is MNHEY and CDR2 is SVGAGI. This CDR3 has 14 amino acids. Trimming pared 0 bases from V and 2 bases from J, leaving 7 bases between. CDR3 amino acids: CASSYSYANYGYTF. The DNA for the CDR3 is TGTGCCAGCAGTTACTCGTATGCGAACTATGGCTACACCTTC.

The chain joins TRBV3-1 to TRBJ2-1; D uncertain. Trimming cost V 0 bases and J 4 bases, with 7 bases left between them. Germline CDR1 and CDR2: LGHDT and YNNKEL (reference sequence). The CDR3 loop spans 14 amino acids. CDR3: CASSQEYAYNEQFF. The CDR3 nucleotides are TGTGCCAGCAGCCAAGAGTATGCATACAATGAGCAGTTCTTC.

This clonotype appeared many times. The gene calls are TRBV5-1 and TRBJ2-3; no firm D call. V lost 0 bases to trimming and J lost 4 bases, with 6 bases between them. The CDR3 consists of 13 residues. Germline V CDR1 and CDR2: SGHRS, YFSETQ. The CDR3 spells CASSLDRADTQYF. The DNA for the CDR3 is TGCGCCAGCAGCTTGGATAGGGCAGATACGCAGTATTTT. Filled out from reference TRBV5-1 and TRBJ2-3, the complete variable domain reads KAGVTQTPRYLIKTRGQQVTLSCSPISGHRSVSWYQQTPGQGLQFLFEYFSETQRNKGNFPGRFSGRQFSNSRSEMNVSTLELGDSALYLCASSLDRADTQYFGPGTRLTVL.

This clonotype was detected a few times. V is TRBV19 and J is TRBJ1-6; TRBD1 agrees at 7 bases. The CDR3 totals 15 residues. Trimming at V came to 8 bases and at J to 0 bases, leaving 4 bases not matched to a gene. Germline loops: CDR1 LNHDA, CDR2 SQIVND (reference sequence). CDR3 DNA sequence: TGTGCCAGTTCGACAGGGTACTCCTATAATTCACCCCTCCACTTT. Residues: CASSTGYSYNSPLHF.